The 10 T cell receptor beta chains in this list originate from one sample, sequenced in a study of shared clonotypes between healthy human individuals. Sequencing was performed with immunoSEQ multiplex PCR; in TCRdb, only in-frame clones are kept and a portion is missing. The data show hundreds of thousands of clones, approximately 96% seen once. The naive CD8 fraction comprised CD45RO-negative cells positively selected for CCR7 and excluded terminally differentiated effector memory CD45RA+ cells. The material sequenced was naive CD8+ T cells sorted from blood. The receptors shown here come from a woman in her 30s in good health.

This chain links TRBV7-6 with TRBJ2-7, with TRBD2 matching 7 bases. J was trimmed by 5 bases and V by 7 bases; bases with no gene match: 14. This CDR3 is 15 amino acids long. Germline V gene data show CDR1 as SGHVS and CDR2 as FNYEAQ. CDR3 in amino acids: CASTAHPGAGDEQYF. The CDR3 DNA follows: TGTGCCAGCACAGCCCACCCTGGGGCGGGAGACGAGCAGTACTTC. The full variable domain, with the rest looked up from reference TRBV7-6 and TRBJ2-7, is GAGVSQSPRYKVTKRGQDVALRCDPISGHVSLYWYRQALGQGPEFLTYFNYEAQQDKSGLPNDRFSAERPEGSISTLTIQRTEQRDSAMYRCASTAHPGAGDEQYFGPGTRLTVT.

V and J are TRBV28 and TRBJ1-5; tentatively, D is TRBD1 (6 bases). The CDR3 is made up of 16 amino acids. Germline loops: CDR1 MDHEN, CDR2 SYDVKM. The V and J ends lost 4 bases and 3 bases respectively, with 16 bases between them. The CDR3 DNA is TGTGCCAGCAGTTACCGGGGGGCGCTTTCCAATCAGCCCCAGCATTTT. This gives the protein CASSYRGALSNQPQHF.

The chain has TRBV30 and TRBJ1-1; D not certain. The CDR3 has 13 residues. CDR1 and CDR2 from the germline V gene are GTSNPN and SVGIG (reference sequence). Trimming shortened V by 0 bases and J by 3 bases, and 8 bases separated the two germline ends. CDR3 DNA sequence: TGTGCCTGGAGTGTAGGTAGGGACACTGAAGCTTTCTTT. Translated: CAWSVGRDTEAFF.

The V gene is TRBV27, the J gene TRBJ1-3; no clear D. The CDR3 runs to 12 residues. The V and J ends lost 3 bases and 4 bases respectively, with 4 bases between them. From germline, CDR1 is MNHEY and CDR2 SMNVEV (reference sequence). CDR3 region: CASSLPGNTIYF. The CDR3, as DNA: TGTGCCAGCAGTTTGCCCGGAAACACCATATATTTT.

Note on this clone: This CDR3 is also generated by other DNA sequences in the sample. The CDR3 DNA follows: TGTGCCAGCAGCTTCCCCGGACAGGGCTCCTACGAGCAGTACTTC. Translation gives CASSFPGQGSYEQYF. The V gene is TRBV5-6, the J gene TRBJ2-7; 8 bases align to TRBD1. CDR1 is SGHDT and CDR2 is YYEEEE in the germline V gene. V lost 2 bases and J lost 0; bases outside the gene matches: 4. This CDR3 has 15 amino acids.

J is TRBJ2-1 and V is TRBV13, with a tentative D call TRBD2 (6 bases). V dropped 3 bases and J dropped 14 bases, with 17 bases sitting between them. CDR3 length: 13 residues. Germline loops: CDR1 PRHDT, CDR2 FYEKMQ (reference sequence). This chain's CDR3 is CASSFGGTGGEFF. The CDR3 coding sequence is TGTGCCAGCAGCTTCGGAGGGACCGGCGGGGAGTTCTTC.

The chain combines TRBV7-9 with TRBJ2-7; 11 bases map to TRBD2. The CDR3 sequence is 18 residues long. V lost 5 bases, J lost 0 bases, and 12 bases stayed unmatched. Germline V gene data show CDR1 as SEHNR and CDR2 as FQNEAQ (reference sequence). CDR3 residues: CASSPPLVSGRASYEQYF. For the CDR3, the DNA is TGTGCCAGCAGCCCACCACTCGTTAGCGGGAGGGCCTCCTACGAGCAGTACTTC. Full variable domain (missing parts from reference TRBV7-9 and TRBJ2-7): DTGVSQNPRHKITKRGQNVTFRCDPISEHNRLYWYRQTLGQGPEFLTYFQNEAQLEKSRLLSDRFSAERPKGSFSTLEIQRTEQGDSAMYLCASSPPLVSGRASYEQYFGPGTRLTVT.

V is TRBV7-8 and J is TRBJ2-1; tentatively, D is TRBD1 or TRBD2 (5 bases each). The length of the CDR3 is 17 residues. Trimming pared 6 bases from V and 7 bases from J, leaving 25 bases between. Per the germline V gene, CDR1 is SGHVS and CDR2 is FQNEAQ. In nucleotides, the CDR3 is TGTGCCAGCAGTTTTCCAACCCCGGGACGGATCGGAAATGAGCAGTTCTTC. Translating gives CASSFPTPGRIGNEQFF.

The chain is built from TRBV27 and TRBJ1-1, with D maybe TRBD1 (5 bases). The CDR3 extends over 14 amino acids. With 3 bases removed from V and 6 bases from J, the gap between germline ends came to 14 bases. Per the germline V gene, CDR1 is MNHEY and CDR2 is SMNVEV (reference sequence). CDR3 amino acids: CASSLRWGVAEAFF. CDR3 nucleotide sequence: TGTGCCAGCAGTTTGCGGTGGGGGGTTGCTGAAGCTTTCTTT.

The chain employs TRBV4-1 and TRBJ2-5; 10 positions agree with TRBD1. Germline V CDR1 and CDR2: MGHRA, YSYEKL. V shed 1 base, J shed 4 bases, and the junction held 6 bases outside the gene matches. The CDR3 has 16 amino acids. CDR3 in DNA: TGCGCCAGCAGCCAAGTGGGGACAGGGGAGAGAGAGACCCAGTACTTC. Translating it yields CASSQVGTGERETQYF.